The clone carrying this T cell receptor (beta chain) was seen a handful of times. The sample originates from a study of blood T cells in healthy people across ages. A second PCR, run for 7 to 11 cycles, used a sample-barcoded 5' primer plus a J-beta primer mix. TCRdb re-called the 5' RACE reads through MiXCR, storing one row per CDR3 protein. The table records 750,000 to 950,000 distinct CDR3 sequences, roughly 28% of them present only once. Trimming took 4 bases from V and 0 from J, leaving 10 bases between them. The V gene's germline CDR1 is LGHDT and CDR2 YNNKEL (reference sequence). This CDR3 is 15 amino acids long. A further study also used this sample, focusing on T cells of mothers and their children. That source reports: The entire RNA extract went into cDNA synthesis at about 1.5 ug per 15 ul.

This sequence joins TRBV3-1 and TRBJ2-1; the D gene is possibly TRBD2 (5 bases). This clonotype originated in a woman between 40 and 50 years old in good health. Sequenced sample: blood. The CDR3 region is CASSPGMSSYNEQFF. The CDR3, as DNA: TGTGCCAGCAGCCCCGGGATGAGCTCCTACAATGAGCAGTTCTTC.